These T cell receptor beta chains were read from a single sample in a study of blood T cell repertoires in COVID-19. The data were produced by immunoSEQ multiplex PCR, yet TCRdb's version contains in-frame clones alone and is incomplete. The sample carries fewer than 150,000 clones, roughly 85% recorded once. The specimen sequenced was peripheral blood. Source of these receptors: a middle-aged man with acute or convalescent COVID-19. The CDR3 runs from the conserved cysteine through the conserved F or W. A D gene is named only where the DNA matches it firmly. Clone size appears in some rows only: once, few, many, or a class for an expanded clone.

v_gene,d_gene,j_gene,abundance,CDR3nt,CDR3aa
TRBV19,TRBD1,TRBJ1-5,.,TGTGCCAGTAGTATAGCTACAACAGGGGGGATCAATCAGCCCCAGCATTTT,CASSIATTGGINQPQHF
TRBV5-1,TRBD1,TRBJ1-2,.,TGCGCCAGCGCAGAGGGGGCGGACTATGGCTACACCTTC,CASAEGADYGYTF
TRBV11-1,TRBD2,TRBJ2-5,.,TGTGCCAGCAGCCTAGCGGGAGGCCCCGGGGAGACCCAGTACTTC,CASSLAGGPGETQYF
TRBV27,.,TRBJ1-1,.,TGTGCCAGCAGTTTATCGGGACAAGGTTTGAACACTGAAGCTTTCTTT,CASSLSGQGLNTEAFF
TRBV18,TRBD1,TRBJ2-7,.,TGTGCCAGCTCACCGGGACAGGGGTCCTACGAGCAGTACTTC,CASSPGQGSYEQYF
TRBV19,TRBD1,TRBJ1-2,few,TGTGCGAGTACGGTGGACAGGGGGCGACTGGGCTATGGCTACACCTTC,CASTVDRGRLGYGYTF
TRBV5-1,.,TRBJ1-2,once,TGCGCCAGCAGCCCTGGGGGGGACTATGGCTACACCTTC,CASSPGGDYGYTF
TRBV5-8,.,TRBJ1-2,.,TGTGCCAGCAGCTTGGGCAGGAGGAACTATGGCTACACCTTC,CASSLGRRNYGYTF
TRBV28,TRBD1,TRBJ2-1,.,TGTGCCAGCAGTTCCCGACAGGGGCAGTTCTTC,CASSSRQGQFF
TRBV5-1,TRBD2,TRBJ2-1,.,TGCGCCAGCAGCTTGACTAGCGGGAGTTACAATGAGCAGTTCTTC,CASSLTSGSYNEQFF
TRBV28,TRBD1,TRBJ1-1,.,TGTGCCAGCAGTACAGGGGGATTGGGAGCTTTCTTT,CASSTGGLGAFF
TRBV19,TRBD1,TRBJ2-1,.,TGTGCCAGTAGTCGGGACAGGGGATGGTACAATGAGCAGTTCTTC,CASSRDRGWYNEQFF
TRBV5-1,TRBD1,TRBJ1-6,.,TGCGCCAGGGGGGACAGGGAGTGTTCACCCCTCCACTTT,CARGDRECSPLHF
TRBV9,TRBD2,TRBJ2-2,.,TGTGTCAGCAGCGTAGGCGGGGGGGTGAACACCGGGGAGCTGTTTTTT,CVSSVGGGVNTGELFF
TRBV6-5,TRBD1,TRBJ1-5,.,TGTGCCAGCAGCTCAGGGGGGCCCCAGCATTTT,CASSSGGPQHF
TRBV5-4,.,TRBJ2-2,.,TGTGCCAGCAGCCCAGGACTCGCGAACACCGGGGAGCTGTTTTTT,CASSPGLANTGELFF
TRBV6-6,.,TRBJ1-1,once,TGTGCCAGCAGTTACTCGGCAGCTTTCTTT,CASSYSAAFF
TRBV5-1,TRBD2,TRBJ2-1,.,TGCGCCAGCAGTGGGACTAGCGGGAGACACGACTACAATGAGCAGTTCTTC,CASSGTSGRHDYNEQFF
TRBV6-5,.,TRBJ1-4,.,TGTGCCAGCAGTTACGCCCAGGGGATGGGCCGAAAACTGTTTTTT,CASSYAQGMGRKLFF
TRBV18,.,TRBJ1-4,once,TGTGCCAGCTCACAACAGGGAGGGATGAATGAAAAACTGTTTTTT,CASSQQGGMNEKLFF
TRBV6-5,.,TRBJ1-3,few,TGTGCCAGCAGTTTTGGACAGAGCTCTGGAAACACCATATATTTT,CASSFGQSSGNTIYF
TRBV27,TRBD1,TRBJ1-1,once,TGTGCCAGCAGTTTTACCACAACAAGGACAGGGGTGTACACTGAAGCTTTCTTT,CASSFTTTRTGVYTEAFF
TRBV10-2,.,TRBJ1-1,once,TGCGCCAGCAGTACCATTCAGGGGATGGGGACTGAAGCTTTCTTT,CASSTIQGMGTEAFF
TRBV6-2/TRBV6-3,.,TRBJ1-5,.,TGTGCCAGCAGTGGAGGGTATAGCAATCAGCCCCAGCATTTT,CASSGGYSNQPQHF
TRBV29-1,TRBD1,TRBJ1-4,.,TGCAGCGTGGAAGGGACAGAGGCAACTAATGAAAAACTGTTTTTT,CSVEGTEATNEKLFF
TRBV13,TRBD1,TRBJ2-7,.,TGTGCCAGCAGCCTTGGACAGGGACCCTACGAGCAGTACTTC,CASSLGQGPYEQYF
TRBV6-4,TRBD2,TRBJ2-2,.,TGTGCCAGCAGTCCCAGCGGGGCCACCGGGGAGCTGTTTTTT,CASSPSGATGELFF
TRBV30,TRBD1,TRBJ2-7,.,TGTGCCTGGAGTGCCAGGGGGCCAAACGAGCAGTACTTC,CAWSARGPNEQYF
TRBV14,.,TRBJ1-1,.,TGTGCCAGCAGCCCCCAGGAGAACACTGAAGCTTTCTTT,CASSPQENTEAFF
TRBV11-2,.,TRBJ2-3,.,TGTGCCAGCAGCTCGATACAGGGTTCCGCAGATACGCAGTATTTT,CASSSIQGSADTQYF
TRBV4-1,.,TRBJ1-2,few,TGCGCCAGCAGCCGCCGCCTTATGACAGCCCAGGATGGCTACACCTTC,CASSRRLMTAQDGYTF
TRBV3-1/TRBV3-2,.,TRBJ2-3,once,TGTGCCAGCAGCCAAGGGCTTAGCACAGATACGCAGTATTTT,CASSQGLSTDTQYF
TRBV9,.,TRBJ2-2,.,TGTGCCAGCAGCGTACAAACGGGGACCGGGGAGCTGTTTTTT,CASSVQTGTGELFF
TRBV6-5,TRBD1,TRBJ2-5,.,TGTGCCAGCAGTTACGAAGGTTCAGGGGGACAGACCCAGTACTTC,CASSYEGSGGQTQYF
TRBV5-6,.,TRBJ2-7,.,TGTGCCAGCAGCACCGCCCGGGACAACCACGAGCAGTACTTC,CASSTARDNHEQYF
TRBV28,.,TRBJ2-1,.,TGTGCCAGCAGTTTCCCACTCCCCGCCTACAATGAGCAGTTCTTC,CASSFPLPAYNEQFF
TRBV7-2,.,TRBJ1-3,.,TGTGCCAGCGGTCAGGGTAGGCGCGGAAACACCATATATTTT,CASGQGRRGNTIYF
TRBV10-3,TRBD1,TRBJ1-3,.,TGTGCCATCAGTGAGACAGGGGCTGGAAACACCATATATTTT,CAISETGAGNTIYF
TRBV18,TRBD1,TRBJ2-7,.,TGTGCCAGCTCACGGACCGGGACAGGGAGGGCCTACGAGCAGTACTTC,CASSRTGTGRAYEQYF
TRBV7-3,TRBD1,TRBJ1-1,.,TGTGCCAGCAGCTTAACGGGACAGGGGATTTGGATCACTGAAGCTTTCTTT,CASSLTGQGIWITEAFF
TRBV7-8,.,TRBJ2-7,.,TGTGCCAGCAGCTTAGTGAGCCTAGGCTCCTACGAGCAGTACTTC,CASSLVSLGSYEQYF
TRBV4-1,TRBD2,TRBJ2-7,.,TGCGCCAGCAGCCAAGAGGTCATCGGACTAGTATCTTACGAGCAGTACTTC,CASSQEVIGLVSYEQYF
TRBV27,.,TRBJ2-3,.,TGTGCCAGCAGTTTGGTTGCAGGCAGACCTAGCACAGATACGCAGTATTTT,CASSLVAGRPSTDTQYF
TRBV5-6,TRBD1,TRBJ1-4,once,TGTGCCAGCAGCTTGCTCGGGGCAGGGGGTGCTAATGAAAAACTGTTTTTT,CASSLLGAGGANEKLFF
TRBV7-2,TRBD2,TRBJ2-1,.,TGTGCCAGCAGCATAGCGGGAGGGAACTACAATGAGCAGTTCTTC,CASSIAGGNYNEQFF